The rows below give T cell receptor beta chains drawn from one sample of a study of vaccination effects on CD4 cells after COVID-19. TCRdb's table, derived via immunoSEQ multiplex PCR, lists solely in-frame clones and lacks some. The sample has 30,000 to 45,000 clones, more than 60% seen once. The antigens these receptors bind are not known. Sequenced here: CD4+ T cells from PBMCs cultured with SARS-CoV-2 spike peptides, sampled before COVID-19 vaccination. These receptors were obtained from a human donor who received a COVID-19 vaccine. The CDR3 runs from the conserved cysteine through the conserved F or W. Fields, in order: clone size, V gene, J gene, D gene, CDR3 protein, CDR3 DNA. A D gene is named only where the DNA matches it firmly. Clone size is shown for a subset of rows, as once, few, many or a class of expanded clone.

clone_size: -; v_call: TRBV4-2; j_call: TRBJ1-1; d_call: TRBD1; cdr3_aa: CASSHDRGRVTEAFF; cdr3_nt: TGTGCCAGCAGCCACGACAGGGGGCGGGTCACTGAAGCTTTTTTT
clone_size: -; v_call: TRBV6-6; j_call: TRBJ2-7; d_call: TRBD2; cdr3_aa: CASSPLRRGGGLTYEQYF; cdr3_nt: TGTGCCAGCAGTCCCCTCCGACGGGGCGGGGGGCTGACCTACGAGCAGTACTTC
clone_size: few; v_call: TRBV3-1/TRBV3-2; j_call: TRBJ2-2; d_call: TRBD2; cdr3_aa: CASSLRDYNTGELFF; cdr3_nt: TGTGCCAGCAGCCTCCGGGACTATAACACCGGGGAGCTGTTTTTT
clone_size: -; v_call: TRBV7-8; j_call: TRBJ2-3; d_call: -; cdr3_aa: CASSPPGPTSTDTQYF; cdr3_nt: TGTGCCAGCAGCCCTCCGGGGCCGACTAGCACAGATACGCAGTATTTT
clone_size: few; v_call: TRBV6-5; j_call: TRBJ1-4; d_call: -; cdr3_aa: CASGTPEKLFF; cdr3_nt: TGTGCCAGCGGAACCCCTGAAAAACTGTTTTTT
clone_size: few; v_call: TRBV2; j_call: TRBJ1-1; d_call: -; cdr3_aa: CASSDGEGGATEAFF; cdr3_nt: TGTGCCAGCAGTGATGGAGAGGGAGGTGCCACTGAAGCTTTCTTT
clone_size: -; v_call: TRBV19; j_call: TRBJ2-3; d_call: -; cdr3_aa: CATGAGYTDTQYF; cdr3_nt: TGTGCCACCGGGGCCGGTTACACAGATACGCAGTATTTT
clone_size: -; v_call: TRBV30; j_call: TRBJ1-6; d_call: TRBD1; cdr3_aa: CAWSPDRASYNSPLHF; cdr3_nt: TGTGCCTGGAGTCCCGACAGGGCCTCCTATAATTCACCCCTCCACTTT
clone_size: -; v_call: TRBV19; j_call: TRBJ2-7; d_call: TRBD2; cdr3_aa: CASSITASGSGGEQYF; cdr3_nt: TGTGCCAGTAGTATAACAGCTAGCGGGAGTGGGGGCGAGCAGTACTTC
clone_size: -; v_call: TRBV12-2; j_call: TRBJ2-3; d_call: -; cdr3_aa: CASRQHRDRAPADTQYF; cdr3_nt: TGTGCAAGTCGGCAGCACCGGGACAGGGCCCCGGCAGATACGCAGTATTTT
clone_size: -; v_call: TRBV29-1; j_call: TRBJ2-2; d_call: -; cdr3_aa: CSVQRGINTGELFF; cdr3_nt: TGCAGCGTTCAGAGGGGGATCAACACCGGGGAGCTGTTTTTT
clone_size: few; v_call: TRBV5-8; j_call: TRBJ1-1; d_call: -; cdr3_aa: CASSLVQGIEAFF; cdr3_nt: TGTGCCAGCAGCTTGGTGCAGGGGATTGAAGCTTTCTTT
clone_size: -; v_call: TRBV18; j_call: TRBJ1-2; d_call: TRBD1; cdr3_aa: CASSHREGAGYGYTF; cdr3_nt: TGTGCCAGCTCACATCGGGAGGGGGCTGGCTATGGCTACACCTTC
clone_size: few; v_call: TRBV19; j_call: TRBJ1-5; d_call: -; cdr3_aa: CASTKGGGQPQHF; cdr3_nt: TGTGCCAGTACCAAAGGCGGGGGGCAGCCCCAGCATTTT
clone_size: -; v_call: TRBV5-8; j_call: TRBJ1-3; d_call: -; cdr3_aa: CASSFRAGTGNTIYF; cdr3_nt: TGTGCCAGCAGCTTTCGCGCCGGGACTGGAAACACCATATATTTT
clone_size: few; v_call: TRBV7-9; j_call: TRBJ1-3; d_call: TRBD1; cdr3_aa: CASSDGTEGNTIYF; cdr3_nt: TGTGCCAGCAGCGACGGGACAGAGGGAAACACCATATATTTT
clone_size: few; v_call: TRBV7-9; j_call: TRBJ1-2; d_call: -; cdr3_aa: CASSLAVSYGYTF; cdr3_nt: TGTGCCAGCAGCTTAGCCGTCAGCTATGGCTACACCTTC
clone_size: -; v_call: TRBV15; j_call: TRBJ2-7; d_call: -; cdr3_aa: CATSRVSGTLYEQYF; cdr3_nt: TGTGCCACCAGCAGGGTCTCTGGGACACTTTACGAGCAGTACTTC
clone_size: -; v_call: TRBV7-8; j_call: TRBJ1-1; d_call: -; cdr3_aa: CASSQRRVGTEAFF; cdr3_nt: TGTGCCAGCAGCCAACGGAGAGTGGGTACTGAAGCTTTCTTT
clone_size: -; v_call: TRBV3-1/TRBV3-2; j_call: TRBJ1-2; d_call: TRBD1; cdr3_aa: CASSQDGGTGGSGYTF; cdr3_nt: TGTGCCAGCAGCCAAGATGGGGGGACAGGTGGATCTGGCTACACCTTC
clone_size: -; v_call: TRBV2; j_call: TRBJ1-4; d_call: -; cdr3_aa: CASSEQINEKLFF; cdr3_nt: TGTGCCAGCAGTGAGCAGATTAATGAAAAACTGTTTTTT
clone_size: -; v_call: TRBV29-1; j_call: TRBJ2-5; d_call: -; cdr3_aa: CSPSTAEETQYF; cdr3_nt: TGCAGCCCCTCTACGGCAGAAGAGACCCAGTACTTC
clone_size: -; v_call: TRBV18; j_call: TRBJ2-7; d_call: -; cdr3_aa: CASSAQPTGLSSEQYF; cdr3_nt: TGTGCCAGCTCCGCTCAACCCACAGGGCTCTCTTCCGAGCAGTACTTC
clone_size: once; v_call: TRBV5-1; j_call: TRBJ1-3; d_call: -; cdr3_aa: CASSLGPGNGNTIYF; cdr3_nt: TGCGCCAGCAGCTTGGGTCCGGGAAACGGAAACACCATATATTTT
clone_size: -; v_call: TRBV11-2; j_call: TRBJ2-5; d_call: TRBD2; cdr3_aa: CASSYIAGRQETQYF; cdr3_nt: TGTGCCAGCAGCTACATAGCGGGGAGACAAGAGACCCAGTACTTC
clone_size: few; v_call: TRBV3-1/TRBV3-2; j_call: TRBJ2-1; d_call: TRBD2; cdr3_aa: CASSSSREGQNEQFF; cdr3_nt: TGTGCCAGCAGCTCATCGCGGGAGGGCCAGAATGAGCAGTTCTTC
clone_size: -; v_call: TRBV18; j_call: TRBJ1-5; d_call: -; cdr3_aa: CASSLGTPGRVNQPQHF; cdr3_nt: TGTGCCAGCTCCCTGGGGACCCCGGGCAGGGTCAATCAGCCCCAGCATTTT
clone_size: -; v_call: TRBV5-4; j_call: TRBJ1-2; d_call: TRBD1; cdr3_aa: CASSWDRENYGYTF; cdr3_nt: TGTGCCAGCAGCTGGGACAGGGAGAACTATGGCTACACCTTC
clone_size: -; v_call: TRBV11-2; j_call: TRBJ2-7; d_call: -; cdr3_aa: CASSWGSSYEQYF; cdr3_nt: TGTGCCAGCAGCTGGGGTAGCTCCTACGAGCAGTACTTC
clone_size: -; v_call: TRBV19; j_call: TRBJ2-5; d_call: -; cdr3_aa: CASRVGNLETQYF; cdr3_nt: TGTGCCAGTAGGGTTGGAAACTTGGAGACCCAGTACTTC
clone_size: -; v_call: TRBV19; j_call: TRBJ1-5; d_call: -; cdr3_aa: CASSTLVGHHEVYSNQPQHF; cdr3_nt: TGTGCCAGTAGTACCCTCGTGGGACATCATGAAGTATATAGCAATCAGCCCCAGCATTTT
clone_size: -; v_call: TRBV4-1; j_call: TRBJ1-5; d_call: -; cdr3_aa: CASSPTTPGQNSNQPQHF; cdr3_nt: TGCGCCAGCAGCCCCACTACCCCCGGACAGAATAGCAATCAGCCCCAGCATTTT
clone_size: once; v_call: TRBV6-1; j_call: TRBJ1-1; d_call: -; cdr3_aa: CASSEELTWGNTEAFF; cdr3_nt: TGTGCCAGCAGTGAAGAGCTAACCTGGGGGAACACTGAAGCTTTCTTT
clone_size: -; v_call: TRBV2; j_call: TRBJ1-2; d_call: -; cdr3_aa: CASKLGPYGYTF; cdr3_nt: TGTGCCAGCAAGCTCGGACCTTATGGCTACACCTTC
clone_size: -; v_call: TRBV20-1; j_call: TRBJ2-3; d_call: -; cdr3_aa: CSARRSDTQYF; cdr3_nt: TGCAGTGCTAGACGGTCAGATACGCAGTATTTT
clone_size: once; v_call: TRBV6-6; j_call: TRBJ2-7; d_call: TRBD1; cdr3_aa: CASSGTAYEQYF; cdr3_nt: TGTGCCAGCAGTGGGACAGCCTACGAGCAGTACTTC
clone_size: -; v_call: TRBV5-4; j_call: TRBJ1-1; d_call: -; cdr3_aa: CASSRGPSEAFF; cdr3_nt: TGTGCCAGCAGCAGAGGGCCATCTGAAGCTTTCTTT
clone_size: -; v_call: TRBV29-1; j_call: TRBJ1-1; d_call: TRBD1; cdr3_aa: CSATGQANTEAFF; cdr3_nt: TGCAGCGCCACCGGACAGGCGAACACTGAAGCTTTCTTT
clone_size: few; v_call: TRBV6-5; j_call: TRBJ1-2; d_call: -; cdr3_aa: CASSYSGGSYYGYTF; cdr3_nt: TGTGCCAGCAGTTACTCAGGGGGAAGTTACTATGGCTACACCTTC
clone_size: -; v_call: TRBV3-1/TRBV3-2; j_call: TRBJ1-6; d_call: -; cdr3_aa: CASSQDPESNNSPLHF; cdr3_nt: TGTGCCAGCAGCCAAGACCCCGAGTCCAATAATTCACCCCTCCACTTT
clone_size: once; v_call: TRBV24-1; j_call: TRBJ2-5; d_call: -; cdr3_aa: CATSDWSETQYF; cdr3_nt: TGTGCCACCAGTGATTGGTCAGAGACCCAGTACTTC
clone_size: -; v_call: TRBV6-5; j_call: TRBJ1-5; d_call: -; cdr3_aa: CATGGESGQPQHF; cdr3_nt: TGTGCCACGGGTGGGGAGTCGGGTCAGCCCCAGCATTTT
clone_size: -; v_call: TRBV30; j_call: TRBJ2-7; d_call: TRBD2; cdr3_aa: CAWSVPGGSLYEQYF; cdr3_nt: TGTGCCTGGAGTGTACCGGGCGGGAGCTTATACGAGCAGTACTTC
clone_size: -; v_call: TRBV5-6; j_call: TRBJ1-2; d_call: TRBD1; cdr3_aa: CASSLQGADYGYTF; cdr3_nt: TGTGCCAGCAGCTTGCAGGGGGCGGACTATGGCTACACCTTC
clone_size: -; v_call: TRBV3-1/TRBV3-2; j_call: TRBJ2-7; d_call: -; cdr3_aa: CASSQINVRDNGNEQYF; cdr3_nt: TGTGCCAGCAGCCAAATTAATGTCCGGGACAACGGGAACGAGCAGTACTTC
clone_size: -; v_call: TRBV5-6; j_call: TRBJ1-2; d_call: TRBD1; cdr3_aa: CASSAGQGGYTF; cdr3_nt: TGTGCCAGCAGCGCGGGACAGGGGGGCTACACCTTC
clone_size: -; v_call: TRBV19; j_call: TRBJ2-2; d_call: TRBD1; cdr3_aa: CASSPRGTGGRNTGELFF; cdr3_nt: TGTGCCAGTAGTCCTCGAGGGACAGGGGGACGGAACACCGGGGAGCTGTTTTTT
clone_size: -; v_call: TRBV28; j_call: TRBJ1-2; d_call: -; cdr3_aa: CASSSRRTNYGYTF; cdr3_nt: TGTGCCAGCAGTTCCCGTAGGACAAACTATGGCTACACCTTC
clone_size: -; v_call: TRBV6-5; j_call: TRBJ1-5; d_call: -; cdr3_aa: CASSTGAGPQHF; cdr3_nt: TGTGCCAGCAGTACTGGGGCCGGGCCCCAGCATTTT
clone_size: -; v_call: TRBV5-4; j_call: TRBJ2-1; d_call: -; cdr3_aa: CASSLEGNRPNEQFF; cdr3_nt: TGTGCCAGCAGCTTGGAGGGGAACCGCCCCAATGAGCAGTTCTTC
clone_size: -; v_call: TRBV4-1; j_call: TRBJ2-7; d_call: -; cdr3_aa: CASSRPGSGNYEQYF; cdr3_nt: TGCGCCAGCAGCCGGCCGGGTTCAGGGAACTACGAGCAGTACTTC
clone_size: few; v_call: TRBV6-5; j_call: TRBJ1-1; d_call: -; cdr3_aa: CASLEAMNTEAFF; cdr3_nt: TGTGCCAGCCTGGAAGCAATGAACACTGAAGCTTTCTTT
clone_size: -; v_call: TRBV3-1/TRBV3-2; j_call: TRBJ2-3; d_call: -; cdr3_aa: CASSLRSGSTDTQYF; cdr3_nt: TGTGCCAGCAGCCTTCGGAGCGGGAGCACAGATACGCAGTATTTT
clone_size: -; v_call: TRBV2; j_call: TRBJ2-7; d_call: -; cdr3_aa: CASSLWDSSSYEQYF; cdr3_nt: TGTGCCAGCAGTTTGTGGGACTCGAGCTCCTACGAGCAGTACTTC
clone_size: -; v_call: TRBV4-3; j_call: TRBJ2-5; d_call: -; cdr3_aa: CASSQEWREQGMGETQYF; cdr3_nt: TGCGCCAGCAGCCAAGAGTGGAGGGAACAGGGGATGGGAGAGACCCAGTACTTC
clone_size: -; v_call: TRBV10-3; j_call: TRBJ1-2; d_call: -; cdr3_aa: CAIGLPGQTNYGYTF; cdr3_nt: TGTGCCATCGGTCTTCCTGGACAGACTAACTATGGCTACACCTTC
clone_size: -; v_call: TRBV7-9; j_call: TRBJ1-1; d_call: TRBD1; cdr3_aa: CASSTQGFPEAFF; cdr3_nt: TGTGCCAGCAGCACACAGGGGTTCCCTGAAGCTTTCTTT
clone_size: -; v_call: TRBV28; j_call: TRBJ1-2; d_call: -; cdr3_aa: CASSLEGYGYTF; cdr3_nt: TGTGCCAGCAGTTTAGAGGGGTATGGCTACACCTTC